This T cell receptor beta chain was obtained from a study of blood T cell repertoires in COVID-19. TCRdb's table, derived via immunoSEQ multiplex PCR, lists solely in-frame clones and lacks some. The repertoire holds some 300,000 clones, with roughly 86% as singletons. Per germline, CDR1 KGHSH and CDR2 LQKENI. The germline V and J ends were trimmed by 4 bases and 4 bases, with 15 bases remaining between them. The CDR3 has 15 residues. The genes are TRBV18 and TRBJ2-3; D might be TRBD1 (8 bases). The receptor's source is a woman in her thirties who had recovered from COVID-19. Sequenced input: PBMCs or T cells enriched from blood (not recorded which). CDR3 loop: CASSLDRGGADTQYF. The CDR3, as DNA: TGTGCCAGCTCACTCGACAGGGGAGGGGCAGATACGCAGTATTTT.